The 7 T cell receptor beta chains presented below share a single source sample, sequenced in a study of blood T cell repertoires in COVID-19. Profiling relied on immunoSEQ multiplex PCR, and the TCRdb table lists in-frame clones only, not all of them. Here the sample spans 150,000 to 200,000 clones, roughly three quarters being singletons. Material for sequencing was peripheral blood. The receptors here all came from a man aged 55 to 70 with active or convalescent COVID-19.

V usage is TRBV11-2 and J usage is TRBJ1-1; D unresolved. Per germline, CDR1 SGHAT and CDR2 FQNNGV. The V and J ends lost 4 bases and 0 bases respectively, with 3 bases between them. This CDR3 comprises 12 residues. This CDR3 reads CASSYLNTEAFF. CDR3 nucleotide sequence: TGTGCCAGCAGCTACTTGAACACTGAAGCTTTCTTT. Full variable domain (rest looked up from reference TRBV11-2 and TRBJ1-1): EAGVAQSPRYKIIEKRQSVAFWCNPISGHATLYWYQQILGQGPKLLIQFQNNGVVDDSQLPKDRFSAERLKGVDSTLKIQPAKLEDSAVYLCASSYLNTEAFFGQGTRLTVV.

This clone was detected only once. The CDR3 here is CASSLASGGQNPNTEAFF. For the CDR3, the DNA is TGTGCCAGCAGCTTAGCATCGGGGGGCCAAAACCCGAACACTGAAGCTTTCTTT. The J gene is TRBJ1-1, the V gene TRBV7-6, with TRBD1 as a possible D gene (6 bases). The germline gives CDR1 SGHVS, CDR2 FNYEAQ. V was pared by 0 bases and J by 1 base, with 18 bases between. The CDR3 spans 18 residues.

V is TRBV6-6 and J is TRBJ2-4, with 7 bases lining up with TRBD1. CDR3 size: 15 residues. CDR1 is MNHNY and CDR2 is SVGAGI in the germline V gene (reference sequence). V trimming: 0 bases; J trimming: 5 bases; junction bases outside the gene matches: 4. In DNA, the CDR3 is TGTGCCAGCAGTTACTCGACAGGGTGGCAAAACATTCAGTACTTC. Its translation is CASSYSTGWQNIQYF.

The chain is built from TRBV6-5 and TRBJ2-1; the D gene is possibly TRBD2 (5 bases). The CDR3 is 14 amino acids. The V and J ends lost 2 bases and 4 bases respectively, with 9 bases between them. Germline lookup yields CDR1 MNHEY and CDR2 SVGAGI. CDR3 DNA sequence: TGTGCCAGCAGTTACAACCGAGGGTACAATGAGCAGTTCTTC. It codes for CASSYNRGYNEQFF.

The J gene is TRBJ2-2, the V gene TRBV19, with TRBD2 matching over 9 bases. Trimming cost V 7 bases and J 0 bases; bases outside gene matches: 9. CDR1 is LNHDA, CDR2 SQIVND, per germline (reference sequence). The CDR3 runs to 17 residues. CDR3 sequence: CASMELSGRANTGELFF. The CDR3 nucleotides read TGTGCCAGTATGGAGCTTAGCGGGAGAGCGAACACCGGGGAGCTGTTTTTT.

This chain uses TRBV28 with TRBJ2-7; TRBD2 agrees at 12 bases. The CDR3 has 16 amino acids. Germline-derived CDR1 and CDR2 are MDHEN and SYDVKM. With 7 bases clipped from V and 2 bases from J, the junction kept 9 bases outside the gene matches. The CDR3 DNA reads TGTGCCAGCACCCCCCCCCTAGCGGGAGGGGCCTACGAGCAGTACTTC. Residues: CASTPPLAGGAYEQYF.

The V gene is TRBV6-1, the J gene TRBJ2-7; D gene uncertain. Between the trimmed V and J ends, which lost 10 bases and 6 bases, there was a span of 13 bases. This CDR3 is built from 11 residues. CDR1 is MNHNS, CDR2 SASEGT, per germline. Here the CDR3 DNA reads TGTGCCACCCTGATTGGGCGCGAGCAGTACTTC. Amino acid sequence: CATLIGREQYF.